The sequence of this T cell receptor beta chain was determined in a study of Graves' ophthalmopathy and Graves' hyperthyroidism. This clonotype has ten or more counts. Amplification of TCR beta CDR3 regions used RNA transcripts. First-round RT-PCR with HTBI primers preceded a second-round multiplex PCR. MiXCR was run by TCRdb on the multiplex PCR reads, yielding one entry per CDR3 protein. The sample has around 470,000 distinct CDR3 sequences; approximately 15% are singletons. Germline CDR1 KGHDR, CDR2 SFDVKD. Deletions cut 3 bases from V and 4 bases from J, with 11 bases between. The CDR3 is 15 amino acids.

J is TRBJ2-2 and V is TRBV24-1; perhaps TRBD1 as D (6 bases). This clonotype originated in a woman aged 30 to 39 with Graves' ophthalmopathy. The sequencing sample was made of blood. The DNA of the CDR3 is TGTGCCACCAGTGATCCCACAGGGAGCACCGGGGAGCTGTTTTTT. Residues: CATSDPTGSTGELFF.